Listed here are 27 T cell receptor beta chains from one sample, sequenced in a study of cytomegalovirus exposure and HLA in healthy donors (dated by TCRdb to the late 2010s). Libraries were made using the immunoSEQ multiplex PCR assay. Entries here come from immuneACCESS through TCRdb and include only in-frame sequences with V and J called. Some clones fail to appear in such tables; in the studies checked, an unresolved V gene covers under half of the shortfall, and the cause of the remainder is unknown. This sample has about 360,000 clones in its table, and roughly 90% of those were observed once. The ten largest clones add up to 0.83% of the sample. Sequencing input: PBMCs. The receptors were gathered from a young woman in good health and CMV-seronegative.

This chain joins TRBV19 and TRBJ2-5, with 11 bases identical to TRBD2. Germline CDR1 and CDR2: LNHDA and SQIVND (reference sequence). CDR3 length: 17 amino acids. V lost 4 bases, J lost 4 bases, and 11 bases stayed unmatched. Here the CDR3 DNA reads TGTGCCAGTAGTACCCCAACTAGCGGGAGTCGTGGAGAGACCCAGTACTTC. Translated, it gives CASSTPTSGSRGETQYF.

The chain is built from TRBV21-1 and TRBJ2-7; the table's TRBD1 call for D was not verified on the DNA. TRBV21-1 is a documented pseudogene. CDR3 size: 14 residues. In nucleotides, the CDR3 is TGTGCCAGCAGCAAAGTTGACAAGTCCTACGAGCAGTACTTC. Translating it yields CASSKVDKSYEQYF.

This clone showed up just once. The chain employs TRBV7-9 and TRBJ1-2, with a weak D call TRBD1 (5 bases). Trimming removed 2 bases from V and 1 base from J, with 11 bases in between. This CDR3 has 15 amino acids. From germline, CDR1 is SEHNR and CDR2 FQNEAQ (reference sequence). The CDR3 DNA sequence: TGTGCCAGCAGCTTACTTTCCGGGGGTAACTATGGCTACACCTTC. Translation gives CASSLLSGGNYGYTF.

Here the CDR3 reads CAWRERLAGGPHTGELFF. CDR3 nucleotide sequence: TGTGCCTGGAGAGAAAGACTAGCGGGAGGGCCGCACACCGGGGAGCTGTTTTTT. The rearrangement uses TRBV30 and TRBJ2-2, with 14 nucleotides matching TRBD2. CDR3 length: 18 amino acids. CDR1 is GTSNPN, CDR2 SVGIG, per germline (reference sequence). The junction had 9 bases not matched to a gene; V was cut back by 3 bases and J by 3 bases.

This clone has only one observation. This chain links TRBV19 with TRBJ2-1; tentatively, D is TRBD2 (5 bases). Germline lookup yields CDR1 LNHDA and CDR2 SQIVND (reference sequence). The CDR3 length is 14 residues. Trimming shortened V by 6 bases and J by 1 base, and 10 bases separated the two germline ends. For the CDR3, the DNA is TGTGCCAGTAGGATACGGGGTTCCTACAATGAGCAGTTCTTC. Translation gives CASRIRGSYNEQFF.

The gene calls are TRBV30 and TRBJ1-2; D is perhaps TRBD1 (6 bases). There are 13 residues in the CDR3. V was pared by 5 bases and J by 2 bases, with 12 bases between. Germline V lookup: CDR1 GTSNPN, CDR2 SVGIG (reference sequence). CDR3 residues: CAWARGGNYGYTF. The CDR3 DNA follows: TGTGCCTGGGCAAGGGGGGGGAACTATGGCTACACCTTC.

This chain connects TRBV5-1 to TRBJ1-4; perhaps TRBD1 as D (6 bases). CDR3 length equals 15 residues. Germline CDR1 is SGHRS and CDR2 is YFSETQ. V lost 0 bases to trimming and J lost 6 bases, with 12 bases between them. The CDR3 DNA is TGCGCCAGCAGCTTGGGGCAGGGGTATTATGAAAAACTGTTTTTT. This sequence encodes CASSLGQGYYEKLFF.

This clone was counted only a few times. The V call is TRBV9, the J call TRBJ2-2; D may be TRBD1 (6 bases). This CDR3 contains 16 residues. V lost 1 base, J lost 8 bases, and 18 bases lay in between. Germline lookup yields CDR1 SGDLS and CDR2 YYNGEE. The DNA for the CDR3 is TGTGCCAGCAGCGTACGAACAGGGCAAGGTACTGGGGAGCTGTTTTTT. Translating it yields CASSVRTGQGTGELFF. The full variable domain, completed using reference TRBV9 and TRBJ2-2, is DSGVTQTPKHLITATGQRVTLRCSPRSGDLSVYWYQQSLDQGLQFLIQYYNGEERAKGNILERFSAQQFPDLHSELNLSSLELGDSALYFCASSVRTGQGTGELFFGEGSRLTVL.

The chain recombines TRBV28 with TRBJ2-3, with 9 bases lining up with TRBD2. The CDR3 runs 16 residues. V lost 4 bases, J lost 4 bases, and 9 bases stayed unmatched. Germline values: CDR1 MDHEN, CDR2 SYDVKM. The CDR3: CASSSAGGPRADTQYF. The CDR3 nucleotides read TGTGCCAGCAGTTCCGCGGGAGGGCCCAGGGCAGATACGCAGTATTTT.

The CDR3 reads CASSRGDRSYEQYF. CDR3 DNA sequence: TGTGCCAGCAGCCGCGGGGACAGGTCCTACGAGCAGTACTTC. The chain recombines TRBV28 with TRBJ2-7; 8 nucleotides agree with TRBD1. The trim removed 6 bases at V and 1 base at J, leaving 5 bases unmatched. CDR1 and CDR2 from the germline V gene are MDHEN and SYDVKM. CDR3 size: 14 residues.

The V and J genes are TRBV7-9 and TRBJ2-3; tentative D call: TRBD2 (6 bases). V lost 5 bases and J lost 0, with 18 bases in between. Germline V gives CDR1 SEHNR, CDR2 FQNEAQ (reference sequence). The CDR3 is made up of 17 amino acids. CDR3 region: CASSPGDSDPSTDTQYF. Written as DNA, the CDR3 is TGTGCCAGCAGCCCCGGGGACTCCGATCCGAGCACAGATACGCAGTATTTT.

The rearrangement links TRBV19 to TRBJ2-3; 7 bases agree with TRBD1. V was pared by 7 bases and J by 1 base, with 8 bases of the junction left unmatched. The germline gives CDR1 LNHDA, CDR2 SQIVND (reference sequence). This CDR3 spans 15 amino acids. The DNA for the CDR3 is TGTGCCAGTACGTTGGGAACAGGGGGCACAGATACGCAGTATTTT. Its translation: CASTLGTGGTDTQYF.

This clone has only a few counts. This sequence joins TRBV25-1 and TRBJ2-7, with D perhaps TRBD1 (6 bases). The CDR3 sequence is 11 residues long. The germline CDR1 and CDR2 sequences are MGHDK and SYGVNS. V lost 8 bases and J 7 bases, leaving 12 bases between the germline ends. Written as DNA, the CDR3 is TGTGCCAGCTTCAAGGGGGTAGAGCAGTACTTC. This gives the protein CASFKGVEQYF.

The rearrangement links TRBV14 to TRBJ2-1; 11 bases match TRBD1. The CDR3 totals 15 residues. CDR1 is SGHDN, CDR2 FVKESK, per germline. The V gene end was trimmed by 3 bases and the J gene end by 7 bases; junction bases not matched to a gene: 5. Written as DNA, the CDR3 is TGTGCCAGCAGCCAGTGGACAGGGGGCCTGAATGAGCAGTTCTTC. Its translation: CASSQWTGGLNEQFF.

The CDR3 nucleotides are TGTGCCAGCAGCCTCAGGGGGCAGAGTGAGCAGTTCTTC. As protein: CASSLRGQSEQFF. The rearrangement links TRBV7-7 to TRBJ2-1; 8 bases are a match to TRBD1. With V trimmed by 5 bases and J by 9 bases, 6 bases remained unmatched. CDR1 is SSHAT, CDR2 FNYEAQ, per germline (reference sequence). This CDR3 has 13 amino acids.

The CDR3 spells CASSLGGRRYTQYF. CDR3 DNA sequence: TGTGCCAGCAGTTTAGGAGGCAGAAGGTATACGCAGTATTTT. This chain joins TRBV28 and TRBJ2-3; D perhaps matches TRBD2 (5 bases). There are 14 residues in the CDR3. Trimming left V 2 bases short and J 7 bases short, with 13 bases between. The germline gives CDR1 MDHEN, CDR2 SYDVKM.

The chain employs TRBV27 and TRBJ1-1; 10 bases are a match to TRBD1. Trimming cost V 5 bases and J 8 bases; bases outside gene matches: 11. CDR1 and CDR2 from the germline V gene are MNHEY and SMNVEV (reference sequence). This CDR3 is built from 15 residues. Here the CDR3 reads CASSPGGTGATEAFF. CDR3 bases: TGTGCCAGCAGTCCGGGGGGGACAGGGGCGACCGAAGCTTTCTTT.

The chain couples TRBV5-5 to TRBJ1-1; D remains unclear. This CDR3 is built from 15 residues. CDR1 and CDR2 from the germline V gene are SGHKS and YYEKEE (reference sequence). The V gene lost 6 bases and the J gene lost 1 base, with 16 bases spanning the gap. CDR3 nucleotides: TGTGCCAGCACCCGGGTACCCTTGGAGAACACTGAAGCTTTCTTT. This translates into CASTRVPLENTEAFF. Based on the CDR3 plus reference TRBV5-5 and TRBJ1-1, the full variable domain is DAGVTQSPTHLIKTRGQQVTLRCSPISGHKSVSWYQQVLGQGPQFIFQYYEKEERGRGNFPDRFSARQFPNYSSELNVNALLLGDSALYLCASTRVPLENTEAFFGQGTRLTVV.

About this clone: Other DNA sequences in this sample translate to the same CDR3. The chain recombines TRBV7-2 with TRBJ2-1; 7 positions match TRBD2. After removal of 0 bases from V and 2 bases from J, the junction contained 1 base not matched to a gene. Germline V gives CDR1 SGHTA, CDR2 FQGNSA. The CDR3 has 15 amino acids. The CDR3 sequence is CASSLAGGPYNEQFF. CDR3 bases: TGTGCCAGCAGCTTAGCGGGAGGGCCCTACAATGAGCAGTTCTTC.

This chain uses TRBV2 with TRBJ2-5; 9 bases match TRBD2. Trimming removed 10 bases from V and 1 base from J; junction bases left unmatched: 13. This CDR3 is 16 amino acids long. Germline CDR1 reads SNHLY; CDR2 reads FYNNEI. The CDR3 DNA is TGTGCCATCCACCCACCTGGACTAGCGCGCCAAGAGACCCAGTACTTC. It yields the protein CAIHPPGLARQETQYF.

The V call is TRBV7-9, the J call TRBJ1-1; 9 bases line up with TRBD1. V was clipped by 5 bases and J by 3 bases; unmatched bases: 13. The V gene's germline CDR1 is SEHNR and CDR2 FQNEAQ (reference sequence). CDR3 size: 17 residues. CDR3 in DNA: TGTGCCAGCAGCCCAATCGGACAGGGGAGGGGGGACACTGAAGCTTTCTTT. It codes for CASSPIGQGRGDTEAFF.

J is TRBJ1-2 and V is TRBV30; no definite D call. The CDR3 totals 12 residues. The germline V gene has CDR1 GTSNPN and CDR2 SVGIG (reference sequence). Between the trimmed V and J ends, which lost 3 bases and 4 bases, there was a span of 9 bases. CDR3 in DNA: TGTGCCTGGAGCGAAGGGAGCTATGGCTACACCTTC. Translation: CAWSEGSYGYTF.

This chain joins TRBV6-1 and TRBJ1-6; D remains ambiguous. Per the germline V gene, CDR1 is MNHNS and CDR2 is SASEGT. V gave up 5 bases and J gave up 0 bases, with 2 bases separating them. The length of the CDR3 is 13 residues. The CDR3 reads CASSYSYNSPLHF. The DNA of the CDR3 is TGTGCCAGCAGTTACTCCTATAATTCACCCCTCCACTTT.

The chain employs TRBV30 and TRBJ2-3; 7 bases line up with TRBD1. This CDR3 region has 15 residues. J was trimmed by 2 bases and V by 3 bases; bases with no gene match: 8. Germline CDR1 is GTSNPN and CDR2 is SVGIG (reference sequence). This chain's CDR3 is CAWRPPGQITDTQYF. Written as DNA, the CDR3 is TGTGCCTGGAGACCACCGGGACAGATCACAGATACGCAGTATTTT.

V and J are TRBV9 and TRBJ1-5, with D perhaps matching TRBD1 (6 bases). CDR1 and CDR2 from the germline V gene are SGDLS and YYNGEE. Between the trimmed V and J ends, which lost 0 bases and 7 bases, there was a span of 8 bases. This CDR3 has 13 amino acids. CDR3 region: CASSVGRGQPQHF. In DNA, the CDR3 is TGTGCCAGCAGCGTAGGAAGGGGGCAGCCCCAGCATTTT. Looking up the rest from reference TRBV9 and TRBJ1-5 gives the full variable domain: DSGVTQTPKHLITATGQRVTLRCSPRSGDLSVYWYQQSLDQGLQFLIQYYNGEERAKGNILERFSAQQFPDLHSELNLSSLELGDSALYFCASSVGRGQPQHFGDGTRLSIL.

This rearrangement joins TRBV4-1 to TRBJ2-7, with 13 bases aligning to TRBD2. CDR1 is MGHRA and CDR2 is YSYEKL in the germline V gene. V dropped 2 bases and J dropped 0; count of bases not matched to a gene: 13. This CDR3 is 20 amino acids long. This chain's CDR3 is CASSQNPGPGLAGVSYEQYF. CDR3 DNA sequence: TGCGCCAGCAGCCAAAATCCCGGGCCAGGACTAGCGGGGGTCTCCTACGAGCAGTACTTC.

The genes are TRBV25-1 and TRBJ2-1; 7 bases match TRBD2. With V trimmed by 4 bases and J by 3 bases, 12 bases remained unmatched. Germline loops: CDR1 MGHDK, CDR2 SYGVNS. This CDR3 is 17 amino acids long. The CDR3, as DNA: TGTGCCAGCAGTGGGGGGACTACCTTTTCCCTCTACAATGAGCAGTTCTTC. Protein product: CASSGGTTFSLYNEQFF. The full variable domain, in which reference TRBV25-1 and TRBJ2-1 provide the parts outside the CDR3, is EADIYQTPRYLVIGTGKKITLECSQTMGHDKMYWYQQDPGMELHLIHYSYGVNSTEKGDLSSESTVSRIRTEHFPLTLESARPSHTSQYLCASSGGTTFSLYNEQFFGPGTRLTVL.